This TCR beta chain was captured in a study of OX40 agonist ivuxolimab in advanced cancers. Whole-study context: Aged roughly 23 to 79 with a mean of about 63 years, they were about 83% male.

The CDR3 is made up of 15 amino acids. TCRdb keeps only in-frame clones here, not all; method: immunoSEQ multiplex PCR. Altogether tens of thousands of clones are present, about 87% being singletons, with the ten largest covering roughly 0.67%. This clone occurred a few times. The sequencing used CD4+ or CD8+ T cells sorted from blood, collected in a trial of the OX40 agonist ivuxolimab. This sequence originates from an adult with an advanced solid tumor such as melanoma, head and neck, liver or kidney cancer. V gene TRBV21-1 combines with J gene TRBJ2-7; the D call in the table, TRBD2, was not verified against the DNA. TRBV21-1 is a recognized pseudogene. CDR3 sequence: CASSSPGTSGYEQYF. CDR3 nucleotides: TGTGCCAGCAGCAGTCCCGGGACTAGCGGCTACGAGCAGTACTTC.